This T cell receptor (beta chain) appears in the sequencing data of a study of T-cell memory formation after mild COVID-19. Overall study: Largely, the TCR clusters proved donor specific.

Overall study findings and caveats: SARS-CoV-2 specificity of second-wave clones peaking day 37 was unconfirmed.

The V end lost 0 bases, the J end lost 2 bases, and 7 bases lay between the germline ends. The CDR3 covers 15 residues. Germline values: CDR1 MNHEY, CDR2 SVGAGI. Amplification by 5'RACE using constant-segment primers produced TCR alpha and TCR beta cDNA libraries that carried sample barcodes and UMIs. From the 5' RACE reads, TCRdb called clonotypes with MiXCR, one entry per CDR3 protein. The repertoire includes around 110,000 distinct CDR3 sequences, roughly 14% of them detected once, and approximately 43% sits in the top ten. This clonotype has a count of ten or more. Antigen specificity is unknown. The chain carries TRBV6-5 and TRBJ2-2; D is undetermined. The sequenced material came from PBMCs or a T cell subset sorted from them (not recorded which). This sequence was found in a man between 18 and 35 years old who had mild COVID-19 (a few samples of this study predate the infection). Cell type and time point are not known. CDR3 protein: CASSYSRPNTGELFF. The CDR3 DNA reads TGTGCCAGCAGTTACTCGAGGCCTAACACCGGGGAGCTGTTTTTT.